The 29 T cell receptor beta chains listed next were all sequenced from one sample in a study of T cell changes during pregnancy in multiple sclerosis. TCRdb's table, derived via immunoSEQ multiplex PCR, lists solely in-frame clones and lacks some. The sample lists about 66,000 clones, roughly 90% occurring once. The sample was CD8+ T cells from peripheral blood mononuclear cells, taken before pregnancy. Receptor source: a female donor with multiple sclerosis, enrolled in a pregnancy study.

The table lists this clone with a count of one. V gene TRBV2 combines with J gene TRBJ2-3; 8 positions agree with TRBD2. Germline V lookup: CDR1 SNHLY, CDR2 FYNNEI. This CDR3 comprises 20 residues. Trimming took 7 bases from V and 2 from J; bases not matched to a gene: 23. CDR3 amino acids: CASTDPNRKNRAGDTDTQYF. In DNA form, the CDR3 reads TGTGCCAGCACCGACCCTAACCGCAAGAACCGAGCGGGGGACACAGATACGCAGTATTTT.

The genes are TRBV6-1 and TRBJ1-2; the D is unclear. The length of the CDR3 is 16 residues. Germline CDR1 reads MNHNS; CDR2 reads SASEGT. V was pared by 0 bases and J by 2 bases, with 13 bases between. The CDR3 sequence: CASSEAEGSLNYGYTF. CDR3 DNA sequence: TGTGCCAGCAGTGAAGCGGAGGGTAGCTTGAACTATGGCTACACCTTC.

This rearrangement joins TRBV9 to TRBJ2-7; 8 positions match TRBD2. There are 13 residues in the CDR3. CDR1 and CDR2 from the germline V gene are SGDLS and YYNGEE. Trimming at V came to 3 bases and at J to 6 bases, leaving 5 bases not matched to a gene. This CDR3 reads CASSGRGGLEQYF. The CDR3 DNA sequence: TGTGCCAGCAGCGGACGGGGGGGCCTCGAGCAGTACTTC.

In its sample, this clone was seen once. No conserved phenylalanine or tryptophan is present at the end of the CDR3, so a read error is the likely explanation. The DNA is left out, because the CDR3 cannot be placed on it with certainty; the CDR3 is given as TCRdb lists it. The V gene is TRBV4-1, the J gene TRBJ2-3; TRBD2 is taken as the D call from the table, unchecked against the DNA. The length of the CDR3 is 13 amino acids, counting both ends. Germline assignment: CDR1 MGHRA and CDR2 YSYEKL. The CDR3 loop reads CASSNGHGGASRL.

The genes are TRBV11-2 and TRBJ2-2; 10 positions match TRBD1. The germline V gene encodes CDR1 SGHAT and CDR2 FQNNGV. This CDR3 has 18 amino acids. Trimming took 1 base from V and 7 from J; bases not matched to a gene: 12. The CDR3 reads CASSLGPGQGLIIGELFF. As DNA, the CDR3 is TGTGCCAGCAGCTTAGGCCCGGGACAGGGGCTGATAATCGGGGAGCTGTTTTTT.

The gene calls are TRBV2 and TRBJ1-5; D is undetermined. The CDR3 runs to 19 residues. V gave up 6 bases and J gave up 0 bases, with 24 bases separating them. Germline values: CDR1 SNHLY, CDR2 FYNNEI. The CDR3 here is CASRKDGLMEPDSNQPQHF. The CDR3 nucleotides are TGTGCCAGCAGGAAGGACGGACTCATGGAACCTGATAGCAATCAGCCCCAGCATTTT.

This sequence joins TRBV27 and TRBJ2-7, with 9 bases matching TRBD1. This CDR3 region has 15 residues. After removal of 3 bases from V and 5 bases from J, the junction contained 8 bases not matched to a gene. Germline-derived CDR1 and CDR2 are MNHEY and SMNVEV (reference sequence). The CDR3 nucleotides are TGTGCCAGCAGTTTGCTTGGGACAGGGTCCAACGAGCAGTACTTC. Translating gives CASSLLGTGSNEQYF.

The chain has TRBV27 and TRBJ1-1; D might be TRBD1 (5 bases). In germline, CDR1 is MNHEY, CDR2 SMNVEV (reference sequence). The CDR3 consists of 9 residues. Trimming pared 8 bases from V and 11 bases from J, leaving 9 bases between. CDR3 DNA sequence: TGTGCCAGCGGGACTCCGGCTTTCTTT. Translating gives CASGTPAFF.

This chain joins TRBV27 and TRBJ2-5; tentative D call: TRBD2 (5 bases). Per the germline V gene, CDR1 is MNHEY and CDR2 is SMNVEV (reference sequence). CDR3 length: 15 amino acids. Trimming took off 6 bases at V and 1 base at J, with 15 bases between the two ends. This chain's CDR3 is CASRKRPGGQETQYF. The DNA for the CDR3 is TGTGCCAGCAGAAAACGGCCCGGAGGCCAAGAGACCCAGTACTTC.

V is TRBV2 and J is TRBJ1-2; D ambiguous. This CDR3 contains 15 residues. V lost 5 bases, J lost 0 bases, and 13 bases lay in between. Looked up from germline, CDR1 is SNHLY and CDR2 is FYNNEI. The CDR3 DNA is TGTGCCAGCAGTTACCGGGGAGAAGCTAACTATGGCTACACCTTC. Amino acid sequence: CASSYRGEANYGYTF.

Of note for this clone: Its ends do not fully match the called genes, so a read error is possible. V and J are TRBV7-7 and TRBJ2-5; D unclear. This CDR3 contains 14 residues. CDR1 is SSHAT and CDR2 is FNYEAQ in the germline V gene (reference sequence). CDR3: CASSYDSYQETQYF. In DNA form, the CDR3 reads TGTGCTAGCAGCTATGACTCTTACCAAGAGACCCAGTACTTC.

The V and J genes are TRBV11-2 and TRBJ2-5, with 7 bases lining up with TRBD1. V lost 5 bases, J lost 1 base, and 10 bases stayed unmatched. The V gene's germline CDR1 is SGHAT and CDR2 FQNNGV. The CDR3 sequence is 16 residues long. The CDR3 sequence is CASSTITGEVQETQYF. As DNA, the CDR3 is TGTGCCAGCAGCACAATAACAGGGGAAGTCCAAGAGACCCAGTACTTC. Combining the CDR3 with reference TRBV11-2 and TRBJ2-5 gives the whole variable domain EAGVAQSPRYKIIEKRQSVAFWCNPISGHATLYWYQQILGQGPKLLIQFQNNGVVDDSQLPKDRFSAERLKGVDSTLKIQPAKLEDSAVYLCASSTITGEVQETQYFGPGTRLLVL.

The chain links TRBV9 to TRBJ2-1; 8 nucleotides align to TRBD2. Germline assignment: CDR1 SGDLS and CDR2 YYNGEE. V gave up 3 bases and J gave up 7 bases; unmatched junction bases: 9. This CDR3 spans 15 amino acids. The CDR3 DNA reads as TGTGCCAGCAGCGCCCCCGGGACTAGTCTGAATGAGCAGTTCTTC. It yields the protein CASSAPGTSLNEQFF. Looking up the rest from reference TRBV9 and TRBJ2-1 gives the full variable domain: DSGVTQTPKHLITATGQRVTLRCSPRSGDLSVYWYQQSLDQGLQFLIQYYNGEERAKGNILERFSAQQFPDLHSELNLSSLELGDSALYFCASSAPGTSLNEQFFGPGTRLTVL.

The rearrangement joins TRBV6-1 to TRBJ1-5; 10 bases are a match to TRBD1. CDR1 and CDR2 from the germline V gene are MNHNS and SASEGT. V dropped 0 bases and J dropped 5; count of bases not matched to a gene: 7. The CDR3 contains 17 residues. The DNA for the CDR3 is TGTGCCAGCAGTGAAGCTGTGGGACAGGGGACCCATCAGCCCCAGCATTTT. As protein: CASSEAVGQGTHQPQHF.

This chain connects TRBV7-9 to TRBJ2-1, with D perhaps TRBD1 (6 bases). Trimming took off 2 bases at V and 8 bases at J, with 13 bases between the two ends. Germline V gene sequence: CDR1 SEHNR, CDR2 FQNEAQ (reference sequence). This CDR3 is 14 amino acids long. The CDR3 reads CASSLRNEGDEQFF. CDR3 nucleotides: TGTGCCAGCAGCTTACGGAACGAGGGGGATGAGCAGTTCTTC. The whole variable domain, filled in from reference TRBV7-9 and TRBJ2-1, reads DTGVSQNPRHKITKRGQNVTFRCDPISEHNRLYWYRQTLGQGPEFLTYFQNEAQLEKSRLLSDRFSAERPKGSFSTLEIQRTEQGDSAMYLCASSLRNEGDEQFFGPGTRLTVL.

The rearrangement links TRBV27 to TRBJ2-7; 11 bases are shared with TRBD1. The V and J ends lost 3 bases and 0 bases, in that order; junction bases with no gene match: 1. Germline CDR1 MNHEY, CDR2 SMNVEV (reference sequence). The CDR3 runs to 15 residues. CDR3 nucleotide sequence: TGTGCCAGCAGTTTGGGGACAGGGGGCTCCTACGAGCAGTACTTC. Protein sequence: CASSLGTGGSYEQYF.

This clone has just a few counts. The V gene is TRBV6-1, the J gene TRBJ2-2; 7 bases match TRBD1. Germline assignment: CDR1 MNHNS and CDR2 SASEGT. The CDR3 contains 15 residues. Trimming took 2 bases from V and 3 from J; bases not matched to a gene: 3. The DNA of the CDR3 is TGTGCCAGCAGTGAATGGACAGGAGACACCGGGGAGCTGTTTTTT. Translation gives CASSEWTGDTGELFF.

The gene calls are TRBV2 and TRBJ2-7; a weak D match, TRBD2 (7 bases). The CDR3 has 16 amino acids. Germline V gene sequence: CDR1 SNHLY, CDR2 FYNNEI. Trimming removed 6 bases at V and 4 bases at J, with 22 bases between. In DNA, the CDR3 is TGTGCCAGCAGCCCGCCCGCTGCGGGGGCTGGGTACGAGCAGTACTTC. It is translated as CASSPPAAGAGYEQYF.

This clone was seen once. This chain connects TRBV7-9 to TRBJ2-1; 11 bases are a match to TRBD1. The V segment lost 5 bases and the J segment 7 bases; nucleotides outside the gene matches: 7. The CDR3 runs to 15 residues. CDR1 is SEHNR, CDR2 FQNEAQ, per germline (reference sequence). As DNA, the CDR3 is TGTGCCAGCAGCGAAGGGACAGGGGGGAGGAATGAGCAGTTCTTC. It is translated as CASSEGTGGRNEQFF.

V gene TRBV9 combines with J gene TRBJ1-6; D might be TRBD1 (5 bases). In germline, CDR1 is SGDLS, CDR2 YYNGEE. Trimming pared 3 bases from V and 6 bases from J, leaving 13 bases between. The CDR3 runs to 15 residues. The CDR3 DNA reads TGTGCCAGCAGCGAGGGGCAGGTCAGTAATTCACCCCTCCACTTT. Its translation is CASSEGQVSNSPLHF. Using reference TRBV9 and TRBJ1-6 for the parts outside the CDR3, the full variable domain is DSGVTQTPKHLITATGQRVTLRCSPRSGDLSVYWYQQSLDQGLQFLIQYYNGEERAKGNILERFSAQQFPDLHSELNLSSLELGDSALYFCASSEGQVSNSPLHFGNGTRLTVT.

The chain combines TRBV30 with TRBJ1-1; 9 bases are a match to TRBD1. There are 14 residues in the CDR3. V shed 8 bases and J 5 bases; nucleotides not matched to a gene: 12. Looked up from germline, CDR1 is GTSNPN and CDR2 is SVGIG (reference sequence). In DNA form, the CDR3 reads TGTGCCCTCTCCGGGACAGGGACGAAAACTGAAGCTTTCTTT. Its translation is CALSGTGTKTEAFF.

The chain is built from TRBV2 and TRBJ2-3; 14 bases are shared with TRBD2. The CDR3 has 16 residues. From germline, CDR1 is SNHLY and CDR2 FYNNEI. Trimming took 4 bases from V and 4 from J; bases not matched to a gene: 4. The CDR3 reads CASSVATSGGADTQYF. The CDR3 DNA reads TGTGCCAGCAGTGTAGCGACTAGCGGGGGGGCAGATACGCAGTATTTT.

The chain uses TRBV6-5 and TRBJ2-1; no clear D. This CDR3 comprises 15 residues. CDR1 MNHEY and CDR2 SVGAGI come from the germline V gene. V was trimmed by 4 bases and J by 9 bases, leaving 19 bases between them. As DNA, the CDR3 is TGTGCCAGCAGTTTATTGGCCCACCTACAGAGTGAGCAGTTCTTC. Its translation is CASSLLAHLQSEQFF.

This chain's CDR3 is CASSQGGTGSTPLHF. As DNA, the CDR3 is TGCGCCAGCAGCCAAGGGGGGACAGGGTCGACACCCCTCCACTTT. The chain combines TRBV4-1 with TRBJ1-6; TRBD1 aligns across 9 bases. V lost 1 base to trimming and J lost 11 bases; unmatched junction nucleotides: 6. There are 15 residues in the CDR3. From germline, CDR1 is MGHRA and CDR2 YSYEKL.

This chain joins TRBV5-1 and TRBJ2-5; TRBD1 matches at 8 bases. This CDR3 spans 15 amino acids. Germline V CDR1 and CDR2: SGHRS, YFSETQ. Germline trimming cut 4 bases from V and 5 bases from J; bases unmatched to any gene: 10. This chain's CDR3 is CASSIRTGQVETQYF. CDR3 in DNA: TGCGCCAGCAGCATCCGGACAGGGCAGGTGGAGACCCAGTACTTC.

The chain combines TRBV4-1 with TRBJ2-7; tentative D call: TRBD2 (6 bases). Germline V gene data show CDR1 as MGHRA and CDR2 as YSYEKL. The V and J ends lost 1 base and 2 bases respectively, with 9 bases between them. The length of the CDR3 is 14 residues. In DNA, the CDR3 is TGCGCCAGCAGCCAAGGTTCGGGAGCCTACGAGCAGTACTTC. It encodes CASSQGSGAYEQYF.

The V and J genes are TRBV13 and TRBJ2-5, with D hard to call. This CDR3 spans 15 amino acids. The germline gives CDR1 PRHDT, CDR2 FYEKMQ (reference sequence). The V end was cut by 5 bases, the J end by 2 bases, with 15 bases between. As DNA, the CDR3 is TGTGCCAGCAGCGCGAGACGAGGAAGGCAAGAGACCCAGTACTTC. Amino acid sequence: CASSARRGRQETQYF.

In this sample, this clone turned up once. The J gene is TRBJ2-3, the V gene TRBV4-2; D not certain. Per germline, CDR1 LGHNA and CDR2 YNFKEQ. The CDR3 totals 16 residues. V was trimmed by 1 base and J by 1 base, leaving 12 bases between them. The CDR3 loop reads CASSQVRHSGTDTQYF. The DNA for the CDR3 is TGTGCCAGCAGCCAAGTGAGACACTCGGGCACAGATACGCAGTATTTT.

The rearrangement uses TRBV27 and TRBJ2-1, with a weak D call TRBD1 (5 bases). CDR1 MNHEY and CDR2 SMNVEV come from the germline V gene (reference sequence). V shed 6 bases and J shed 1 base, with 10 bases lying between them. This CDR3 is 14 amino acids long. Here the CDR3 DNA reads TGTGCCAGCAGCGACAGTCTTTCCTACAATGAGCAGTTCTTC. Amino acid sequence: CASSDSLSYNEQFF.